The present T cell receptor (beta chain) was sequenced within a study of blood T cell repertoires in COVID-19. Looking at the study overall: From T cells, B-cell-depleted T cells, or PBMCs came the material, which was cDNA or gDNA.

Germline values: CDR1 LGHNT, CDR2 FRNRAP. This CDR3 is built from 13 residues. V lost 2 bases to trimming and J lost 2 bases, with 6 bases between them. Original data processing: Estimation of nucleated cell counts was performed using reference gene primer amplification. Libraries were prepared by immunoSEQ multiplex PCR; TCRdb keeps only in-frame clonotypes and omits some of them. The DNA gave D and trimming, while V, J and clone size come from that table. The table has around 65,000 clones, 85% seen once. The clonotype comes from a man aged 70 or older with acute or convalescent COVID-19. Sequenced material: peripheral blood. The chain recombines TRBV12-5 with TRBJ2-5; unclear D gene. The CDR3 region is CASGLPTQETQYF. The CDR3 region has the DNA TGTGCTAGTGGTTTGCCGACTCAAGAGACCCAGTACTTC.